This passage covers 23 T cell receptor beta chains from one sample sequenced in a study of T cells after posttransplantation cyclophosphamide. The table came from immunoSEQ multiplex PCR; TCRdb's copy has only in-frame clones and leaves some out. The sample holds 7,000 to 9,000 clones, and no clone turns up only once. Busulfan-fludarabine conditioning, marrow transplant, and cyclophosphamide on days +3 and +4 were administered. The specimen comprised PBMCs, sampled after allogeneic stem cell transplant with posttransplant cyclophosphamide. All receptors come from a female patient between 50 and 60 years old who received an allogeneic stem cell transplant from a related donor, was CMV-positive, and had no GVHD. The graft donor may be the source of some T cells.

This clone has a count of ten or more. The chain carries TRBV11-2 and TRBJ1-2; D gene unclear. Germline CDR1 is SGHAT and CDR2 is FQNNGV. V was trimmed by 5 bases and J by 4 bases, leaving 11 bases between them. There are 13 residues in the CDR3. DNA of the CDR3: TGTGCCAGCAGCCCACTAGGCCGCTATGGCTACACCTTC. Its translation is CASSPLGRYGYTF.

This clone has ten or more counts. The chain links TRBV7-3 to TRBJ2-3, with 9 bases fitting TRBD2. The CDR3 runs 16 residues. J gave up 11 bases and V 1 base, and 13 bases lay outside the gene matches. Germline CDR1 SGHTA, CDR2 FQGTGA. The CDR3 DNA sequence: TGTGCCAGCAGCTTAAAAAGGCTAGCGGGGCTGGAGGGGCAGTATTTT. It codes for CASSLKRLAGLEGQYF.

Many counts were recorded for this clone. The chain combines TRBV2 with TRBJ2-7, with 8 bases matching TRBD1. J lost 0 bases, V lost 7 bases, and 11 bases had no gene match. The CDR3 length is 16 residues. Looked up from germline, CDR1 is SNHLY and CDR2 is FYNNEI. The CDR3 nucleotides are TGTGCCAGCACTACGAACGGACAGGGTAGCTCCTACGAGCAGTACTTC. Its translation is CASTTNGQGSSYEQYF. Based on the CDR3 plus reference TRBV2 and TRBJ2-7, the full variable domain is EPEVTQTPSHQVTQMGQEVILRCVPISNHLYFYWYRQILGQKVEFLVSFYNNEISEKSEIFDDQFSVERPDGSNFTLKIRSTKLEDSAMYFCASTTNGQGSSYEQYFGPGTRLTVT.

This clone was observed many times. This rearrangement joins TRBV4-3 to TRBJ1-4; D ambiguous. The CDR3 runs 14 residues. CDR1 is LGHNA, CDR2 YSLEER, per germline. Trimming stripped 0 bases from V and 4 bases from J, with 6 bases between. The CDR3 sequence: CASSQDVVNEKLFF. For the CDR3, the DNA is TGCGCCAGCAGCCAAGATGTAGTTAATGAAAAACTGTTTTTT.

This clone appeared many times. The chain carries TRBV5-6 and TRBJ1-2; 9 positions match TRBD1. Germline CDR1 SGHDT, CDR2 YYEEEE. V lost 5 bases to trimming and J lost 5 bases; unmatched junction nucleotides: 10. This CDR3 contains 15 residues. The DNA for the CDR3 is TGTGCCAGCAGACCCGGGACAGGGAACCTATATGGCTACACCTTC. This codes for CASRPGTGNLYGYTF.

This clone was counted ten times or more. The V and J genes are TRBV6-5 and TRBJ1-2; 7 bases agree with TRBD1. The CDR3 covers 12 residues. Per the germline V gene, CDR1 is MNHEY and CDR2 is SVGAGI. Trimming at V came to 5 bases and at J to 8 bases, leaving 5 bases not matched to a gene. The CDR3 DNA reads TGTGCCAGCAGTGGACAGGCCTCCGGCTACACCTTC. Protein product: CASSGQASGYTF.

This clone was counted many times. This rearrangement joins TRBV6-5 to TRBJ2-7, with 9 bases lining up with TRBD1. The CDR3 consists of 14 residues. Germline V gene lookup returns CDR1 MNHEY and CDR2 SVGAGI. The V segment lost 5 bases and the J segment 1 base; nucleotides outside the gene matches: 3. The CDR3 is CASSAGQGSYEQYF. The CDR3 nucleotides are TGTGCCAGCAGTGCGGGACAGGGATCCTACGAGCAGTACTTC.

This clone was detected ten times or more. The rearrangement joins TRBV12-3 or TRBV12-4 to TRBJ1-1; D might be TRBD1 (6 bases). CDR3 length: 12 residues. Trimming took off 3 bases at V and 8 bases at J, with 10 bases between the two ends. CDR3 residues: CASSFPDREAFF. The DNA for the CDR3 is TGTGCCAGCAGTTTTCCGGACAGAGAAGCTTTCTTT.

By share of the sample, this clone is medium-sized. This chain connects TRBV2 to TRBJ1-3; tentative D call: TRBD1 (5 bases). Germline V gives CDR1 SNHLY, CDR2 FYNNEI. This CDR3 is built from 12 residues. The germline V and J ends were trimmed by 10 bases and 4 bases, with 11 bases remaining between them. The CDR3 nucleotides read TGTGCCATAAAACGGACAGGAAACACCATATATTTT. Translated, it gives CAIKRTGNTIYF.

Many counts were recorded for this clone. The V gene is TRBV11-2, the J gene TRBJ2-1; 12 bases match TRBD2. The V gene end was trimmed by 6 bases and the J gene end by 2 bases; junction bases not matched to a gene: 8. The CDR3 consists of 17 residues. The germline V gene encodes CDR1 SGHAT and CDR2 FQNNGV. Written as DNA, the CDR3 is TGTGCCAGCAGAACTCGGACTAGCGGGACCCCCTACAATGAGCAGTTCTTC. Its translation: CASRTRTSGTPYNEQFF. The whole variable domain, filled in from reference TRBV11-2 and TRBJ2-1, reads EAGVAQSPRYKIIEKRQSVAFWCNPISGHATLYWYQQILGQGPKLLIQFQNNGVVDDSQLPKDRFSAERLKGVDSTLKIQPAKLEDSAVYLCASRTRTSGTPYNEQFFGPGTRLTVL.

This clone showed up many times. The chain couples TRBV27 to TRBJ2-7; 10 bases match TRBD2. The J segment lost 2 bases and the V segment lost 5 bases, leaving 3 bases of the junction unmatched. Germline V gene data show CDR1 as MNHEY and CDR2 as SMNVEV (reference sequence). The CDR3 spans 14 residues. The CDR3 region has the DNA TGTGCCAGCAGTCCCCTAGCGGGGGCCTACGAGCAGTACTTC. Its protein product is CASSPLAGAYEQYF.

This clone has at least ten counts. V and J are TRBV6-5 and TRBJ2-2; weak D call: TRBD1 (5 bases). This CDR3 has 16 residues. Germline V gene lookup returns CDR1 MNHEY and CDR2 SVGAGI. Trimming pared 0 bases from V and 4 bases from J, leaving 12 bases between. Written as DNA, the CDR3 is TGTGCCAGCAGTTACTCGGCAGGGTGGAGCACCGGGGAGCTGTTTTTT. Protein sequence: CASSYSAGWSTGELFF.

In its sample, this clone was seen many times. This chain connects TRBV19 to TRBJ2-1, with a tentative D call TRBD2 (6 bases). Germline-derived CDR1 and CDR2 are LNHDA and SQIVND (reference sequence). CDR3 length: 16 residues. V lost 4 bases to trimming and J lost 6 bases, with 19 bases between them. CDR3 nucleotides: TGTGCCAGTAGTACCCGCAGCGCGGGGAATAGCAATGAGCAGTTCTTC. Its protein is CASSTRSAGNSNEQFF.

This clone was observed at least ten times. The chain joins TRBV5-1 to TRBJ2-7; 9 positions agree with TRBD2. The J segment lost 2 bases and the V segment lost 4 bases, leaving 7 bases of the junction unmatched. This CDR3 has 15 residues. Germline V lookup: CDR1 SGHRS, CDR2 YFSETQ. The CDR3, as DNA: TGCGCCAGCAGCCTTAGGACTAGCGTGGCCTACGAGCAGTACTTC. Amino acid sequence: CASSLRTSVAYEQYF. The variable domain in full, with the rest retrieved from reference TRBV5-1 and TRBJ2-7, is KAGVTQTPRYLIKTRGQQVTLSCSPISGHRSVSWYQQTPGQGLQFLFEYFSETQRNKGNFPGRFSGRQFSNSRSEMNVSTLELGDSALYLCASSLRTSVAYEQYFGPGTRLTVT.

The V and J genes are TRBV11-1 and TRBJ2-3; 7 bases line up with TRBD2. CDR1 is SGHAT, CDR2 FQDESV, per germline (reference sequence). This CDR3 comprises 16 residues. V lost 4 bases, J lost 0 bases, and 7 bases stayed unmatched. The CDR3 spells CASSSPLAASTDTQYF. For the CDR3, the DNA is TGTGCCAGCAGCTCCCCCCTAGCGGCTAGCACAGATACGCAGTATTTT.

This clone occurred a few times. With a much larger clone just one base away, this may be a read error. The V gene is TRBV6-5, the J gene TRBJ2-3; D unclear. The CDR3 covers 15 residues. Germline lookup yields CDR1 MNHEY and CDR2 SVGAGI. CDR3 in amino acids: CASSYGQAFADPQYF. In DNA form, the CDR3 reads TGTGCCAGCAGTTATGGGCAGGCATTCGCAGATCCGCAGTATTTT.

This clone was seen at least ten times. As DNA, the CDR3 is TGCGCCAGCAGCGGGCTAGCGGAAGAGACCCAGTACTTC. As protein: CASSGLAEETQYF. This sequence joins TRBV5-1 and TRBJ2-5, with TRBD2 identical over 7 bases. V lost 4 bases to trimming and J lost 3 bases; unmatched junction nucleotides: 3. The germline CDR1 and CDR2 sequences are SGHRS and YFSETQ. This CDR3 has 13 residues. Together with reference TRBV5-1 and TRBJ2-5, the CDR3 gives the full variable domain: KAGVTQTPRYLIKTRGQQVTLSCSPISGHRSVSWYQQTPGQGLQFLFEYFSETQRNKGNFPGRFSGRQFSNSRSEMNVSTLELGDSALYLCASSGLAEETQYFGPGTRLLVL.

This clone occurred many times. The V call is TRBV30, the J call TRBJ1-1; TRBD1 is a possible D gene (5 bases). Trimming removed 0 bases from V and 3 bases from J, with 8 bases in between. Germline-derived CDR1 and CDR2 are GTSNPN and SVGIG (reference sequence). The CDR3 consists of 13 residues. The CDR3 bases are TGTGCCTGGAGTGTGGCCAGGGACACTGAAGCTTTCTTT. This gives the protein CAWSVARDTEAFF.

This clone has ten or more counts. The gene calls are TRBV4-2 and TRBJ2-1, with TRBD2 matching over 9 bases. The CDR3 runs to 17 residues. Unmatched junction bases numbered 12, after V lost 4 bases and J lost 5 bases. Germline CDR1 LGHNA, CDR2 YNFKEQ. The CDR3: CASSRLAGFSGNNEQFF. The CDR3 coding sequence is TGTGCCAGCAGCCGCCTAGCGGGATTTAGCGGGAACAATGAGCAGTTCTTC.

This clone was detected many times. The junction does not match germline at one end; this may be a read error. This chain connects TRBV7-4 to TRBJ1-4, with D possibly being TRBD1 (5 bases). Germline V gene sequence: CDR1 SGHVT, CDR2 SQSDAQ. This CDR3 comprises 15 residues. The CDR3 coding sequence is TGTGCCAGAAGCTTAGCAGGTGACAGCAATGAAAAACTGTTTTTT. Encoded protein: CARSLAGDSNEKLFF.

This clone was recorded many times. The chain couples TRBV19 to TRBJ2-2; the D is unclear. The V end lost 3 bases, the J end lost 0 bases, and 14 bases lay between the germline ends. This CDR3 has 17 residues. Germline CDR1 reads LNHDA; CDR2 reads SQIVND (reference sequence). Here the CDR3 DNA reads TGTGCCAGTAGTATGATCCCCCACACAGCGAACACCGGGGAGCTGTTTTTT. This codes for CASSMIPHTANTGELFF.

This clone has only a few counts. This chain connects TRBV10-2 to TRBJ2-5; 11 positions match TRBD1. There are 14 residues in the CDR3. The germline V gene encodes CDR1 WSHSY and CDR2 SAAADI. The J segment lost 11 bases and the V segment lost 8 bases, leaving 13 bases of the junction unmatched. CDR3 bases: TGCGCCAGCGGCGGGGGACAGGGGGGCGGTAGGCAGTACTTC. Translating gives CASGGGQGGGRQYF.

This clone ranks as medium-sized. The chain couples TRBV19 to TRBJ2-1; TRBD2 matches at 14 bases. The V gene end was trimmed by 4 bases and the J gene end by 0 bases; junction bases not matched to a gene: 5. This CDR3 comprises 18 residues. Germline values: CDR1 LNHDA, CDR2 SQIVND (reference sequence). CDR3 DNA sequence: TGTGCCAGTAGTACGGGACTAGCGGGAGAGGGCTCCTACAATGAGCAGTTCTTC. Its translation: CASSTGLAGEGSYNEQFF.